This TCR beta chain was profiled in a study of shared clonotypes between healthy human individuals. The study, taken as a whole, reports: Rarefaction demonstrated incomplete sorted-subset sequencing despite large depth. Generally, naive subsets came out with larger estimated richness than memory subsets.

Comments on this clone: Its target is not known.

Per the study methods: Filtering differed, since immunoSEQ gave only junction sequences and no quality scores. Here immunoSEQ multiplex PCR was the method, and the copy in TCRdb shows in-frame clones only, minus some. That table furnishes V, J and clone size, whereas the DNA furnished D and trimming. Here the sample spans 2 million to 2.5 million clones, about 92% being singletons. Trimming pared 7 bases from V and 5 bases from J, leaving 16 bases between. Germline V gene lookup returns CDR1 SGHTA and CDR2 FQGNSA. The CDR3 has 14 residues. The origin of this receptor is a man younger than 35 in good health. Some clones in this sample may be carry-over from other donors' samples. Sample: naive CD4+ T cells from PBMCs. Subset of the sample: CD45RA+ positively selected. The rearrangement joins TRBV7-2 to TRBJ2-3, with D perhaps TRBD1 (6 bases). CDR3 loop: CASTFAPGEDTQYF. CDR3 bases: TGTGCCAGCACCTTTGCGCCAGGGGAAGATACGCAGTATTTT.